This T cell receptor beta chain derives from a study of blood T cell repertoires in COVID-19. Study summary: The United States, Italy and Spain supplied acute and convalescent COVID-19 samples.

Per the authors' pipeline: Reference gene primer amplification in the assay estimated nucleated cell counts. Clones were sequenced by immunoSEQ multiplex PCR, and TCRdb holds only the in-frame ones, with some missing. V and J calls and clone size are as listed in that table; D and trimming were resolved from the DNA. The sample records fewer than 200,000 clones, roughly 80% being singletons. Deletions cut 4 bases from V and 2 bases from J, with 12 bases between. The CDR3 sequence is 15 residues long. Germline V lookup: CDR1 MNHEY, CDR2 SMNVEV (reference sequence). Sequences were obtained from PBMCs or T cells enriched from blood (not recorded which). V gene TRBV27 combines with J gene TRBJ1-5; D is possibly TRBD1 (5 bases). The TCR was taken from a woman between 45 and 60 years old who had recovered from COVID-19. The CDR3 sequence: CASSWQGTGNQPQHF. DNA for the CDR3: TGTGCCAGCAGTTGGCAGGGTACGGGCAATCAGCCCCAGCATTTT.